This TCR beta chain came from a study of long-term antiretroviral therapy in people with HIV. This CDR3 has 15 amino acids. V dropped 5 bases and J dropped 9; count of bases not matched to a gene: 12. Germline V gives CDR1 MNHEY, CDR2 SVGAGI. A v3.0 immunoSEQ assay was performed at survey level. Method: immunoSEQ multiplex PCR; TCRdb's copy keeps in-frame clones and lacks some. The sample includes around 25,000 clones, approximately 95% of them seen just once. The clonotype originates from a woman aged 45 to 65 with HIV. This chain uses TRBV6-5 with TRBJ2-1; 8 nucleotides match TRBD2. The sequencing used unsorted PBMCs, collected 4.8 to 5 years after starting antiretroviral therapy. The CDR3 is CASSVSGSVSGEQFF. The CDR3 DNA sequence: TGTGCCAGCAGTGTAAGCGGGAGTGTTAGCGGTGAGCAGTTCTTC.